This TCR beta chain derives from a study of blood T cells in healthy people across ages. This clonotype has just a few counts. Peripheral blood was drawn, approximately 9.7 milliliters per donor. The V gene end was trimmed by 5 bases and the J gene end by 8 bases; junction bases not matched to a gene: 11. Germline CDR1 SGDLS, CDR2 YYNGEE. The CDR3 is 15 residues long. It was with a sample-barcoded 5' primer and a J-beta primer mix that a second PCR of about 7 to 12 cycles was run. TCRdb analysed the 5' RACE reads with MiXCR anew, one entry per CDR3 protein. Of fewer than 2 million distinct CDR3 sequences listed, roughly two fifths are singletons.

The sequenced material came from blood. The receptor comes from a human donor in good health. This chain uses TRBV9 with TRBJ1-4; TRBD1 matches at 8 bases. CDR3 in amino acids: CASSSRDRLGEKLFF. Here the CDR3 DNA reads TGTGCCAGCAGTTCCCGGGACAGGCTTGGGGAAAAACTGTTTTTT. The full variable domain, rest sourced from reference TRBV9 and TRBJ1-4, is DSGVTQTPKHLITATGQRVTLRCSPRSGDLSVYWYQQSLDQGLQFLIQYYNGEERAKGNILERFSAQQFPDLHSELNLSSLELGDSALYFCASSSRDRLGEKLFFGSGTQLSVL.